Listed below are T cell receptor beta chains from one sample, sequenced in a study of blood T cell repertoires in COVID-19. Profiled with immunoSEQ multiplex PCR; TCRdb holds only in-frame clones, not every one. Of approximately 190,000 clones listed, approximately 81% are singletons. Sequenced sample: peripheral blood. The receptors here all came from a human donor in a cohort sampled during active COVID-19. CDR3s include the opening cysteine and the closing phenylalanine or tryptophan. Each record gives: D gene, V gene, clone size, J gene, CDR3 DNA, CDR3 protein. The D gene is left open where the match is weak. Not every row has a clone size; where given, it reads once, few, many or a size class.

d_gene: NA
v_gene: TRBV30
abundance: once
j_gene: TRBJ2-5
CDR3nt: TGTGCCTGGATTGAGGGCGGCTCTCGGACCCAGTACTTC
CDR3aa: CAWIEGGSRTQYF

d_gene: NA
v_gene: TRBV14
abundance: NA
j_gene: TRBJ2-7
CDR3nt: TGTGCCAGCAGCCGACACTACGAGCAGTACTTC
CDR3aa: CASSRHYEQYF

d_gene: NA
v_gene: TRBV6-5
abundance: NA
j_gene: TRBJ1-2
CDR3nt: TGTGCCAGCAGTTACTCGAGGGTCCAGGACCATGGCTACACCTTC
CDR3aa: CASSYSRVQDHGYTF

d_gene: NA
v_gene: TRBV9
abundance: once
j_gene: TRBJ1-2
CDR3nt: TGTGCCAGCAGCGTAACAGGGACCTCCTATGGCTACACCTTC
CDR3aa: CASSVTGTSYGYTF

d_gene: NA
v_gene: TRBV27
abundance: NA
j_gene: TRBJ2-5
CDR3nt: TGTGCCAGCATGGGTGCAGGGTCCCCTCTTGCCCAGTACTTC
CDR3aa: CASMGAGSPLAQYF

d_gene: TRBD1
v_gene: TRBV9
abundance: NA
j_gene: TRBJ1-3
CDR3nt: TGTGCCAGCAGCGAGATACAGGGGAGTCTCTCTGGAAACACCATATATTTT
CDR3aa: CASSEIQGSLSGNTIYF

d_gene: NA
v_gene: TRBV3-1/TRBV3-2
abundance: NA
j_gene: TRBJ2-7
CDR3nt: TGTGCCAGCAGCACCCGGGACTTCATCGGGGAGCAGTACTTC
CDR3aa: CASSTRDFIGEQYF

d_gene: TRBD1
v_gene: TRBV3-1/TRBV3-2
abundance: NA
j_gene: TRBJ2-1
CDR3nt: TGTGCCAGCAGCCAAGTCAGGGGGTGGGCTGAGCAGTTCTTC
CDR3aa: CASSQVRGWAEQFF

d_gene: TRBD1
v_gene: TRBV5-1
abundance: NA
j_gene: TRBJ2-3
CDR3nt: TGCGCCAGCAGCTTGTTCGGCAGGGGGCAGGATACGCAGTATTTT
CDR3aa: CASSLFGRGQDTQYF

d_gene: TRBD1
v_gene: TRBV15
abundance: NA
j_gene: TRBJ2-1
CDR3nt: TGTGCCACCAGCACACGACAGGGGGCGGCAAACAATGAGCAGTTCTTC
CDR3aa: CATSTRQGAANNEQFF

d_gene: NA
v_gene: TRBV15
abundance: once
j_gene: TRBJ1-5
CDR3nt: TGTGCCACCATGTCAGATTTTTCCCCCCAGCCCCAGCATTTT
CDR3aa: CATMSDFSPQPQHF

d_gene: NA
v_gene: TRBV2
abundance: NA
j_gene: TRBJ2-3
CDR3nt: TGTGCCAGCAGTGAAAGAGCCTCAGGGGTCGTAGATACGCAGTATTTT
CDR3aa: CASSERASGVVDTQYF

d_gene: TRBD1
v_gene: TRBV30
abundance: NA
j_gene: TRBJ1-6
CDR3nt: TGTGCCTGGAGTACGGGACAGGGTTCACCCCTCCACTTT
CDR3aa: CAWSTGQGSPLHF

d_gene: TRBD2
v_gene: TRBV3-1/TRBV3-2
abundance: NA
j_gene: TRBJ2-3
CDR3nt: TGTGCCAGCAGCCGTAGCGGGGGGGCTCCAGATACGCAGTATTTT
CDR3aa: CASSRSGGAPDTQYF

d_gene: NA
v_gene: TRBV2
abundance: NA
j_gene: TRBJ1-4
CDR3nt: TGTGCCAGCAGTGAACTCGGGATTAATGAAAAACTGTTTTTT
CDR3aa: CASSELGINEKLFF

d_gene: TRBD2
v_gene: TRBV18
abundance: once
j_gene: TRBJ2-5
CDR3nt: TGTGCCAGCTCACCGACGCTAGCGGGGCTAGAGACCCAGTACTTC
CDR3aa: CASSPTLAGLETQYF

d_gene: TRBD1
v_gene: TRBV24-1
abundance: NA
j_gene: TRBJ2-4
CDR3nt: TGTGCCACCAGTGACTCGGGACAGGGGGGGAACATTCAGTACTTC
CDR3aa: CATSDSGQGGNIQYF

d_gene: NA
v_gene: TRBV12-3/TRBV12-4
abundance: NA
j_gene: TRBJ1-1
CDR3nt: TGTGCCAGCAGCCTCACAGGGAACACTGAAGCTTTCTTT
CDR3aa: CASSLTGNTEAFF

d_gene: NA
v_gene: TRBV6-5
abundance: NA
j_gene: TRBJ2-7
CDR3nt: TGTGCCAGCAGTTACTCGCCCTCAGCGACCGAGCAGTACTTC
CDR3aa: CASSYSPSATEQYF

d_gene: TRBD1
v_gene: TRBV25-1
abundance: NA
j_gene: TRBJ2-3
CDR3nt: TGTGCCAGCAGTGATCCACAGGACAGGGGCTCGCAGTATTTT
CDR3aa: CASSDPQDRGSQYF

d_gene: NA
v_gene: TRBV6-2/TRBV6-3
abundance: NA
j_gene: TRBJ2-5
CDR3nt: TGTGCCAGCAGTTACTCACGAGGAACCCAAGAGACCCAGTACTTC
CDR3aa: CASSYSRGTQETQYF

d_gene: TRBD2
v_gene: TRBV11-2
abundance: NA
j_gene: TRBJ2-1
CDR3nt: TGTGCCAGCAGCTTCCTAGCGGGAGGCGGAGTCAATGAGCAGTTCTTC
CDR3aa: CASSFLAGGGVNEQFF

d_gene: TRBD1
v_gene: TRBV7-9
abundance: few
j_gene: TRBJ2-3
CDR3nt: TGTGCCAGCAGCTTAGCCGGGGACAGGTGGGAGTATTTT
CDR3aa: CASSLAGDRWEYF

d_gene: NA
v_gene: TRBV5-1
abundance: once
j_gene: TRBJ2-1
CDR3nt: TGCGCCAGCAGCGGGGGGGCTCTCTACAATGAGCAGTTCTTC
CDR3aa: CASSGGALYNEQFF

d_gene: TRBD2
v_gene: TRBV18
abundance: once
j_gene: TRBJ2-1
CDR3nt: TGTGCCAGCTCCCCCGGGGGGGAGAGGCGCGTCTACCCCAATGAGCAGTTCTTC
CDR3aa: CASSPGGERRVYPNEQFF

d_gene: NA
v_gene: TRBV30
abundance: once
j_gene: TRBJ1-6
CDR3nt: TGTGCCTGGAGCTCGGGAGGATCGAATTCACCCCTCCACTTT
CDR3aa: CAWSSGGSNSPLHF

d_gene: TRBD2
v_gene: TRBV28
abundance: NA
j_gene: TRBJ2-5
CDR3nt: TGTGCCAGCAGTACTAGCGGGAGGGGGAGGGAGACCCAGTACTTC
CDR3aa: CASSTSGRGRETQYF

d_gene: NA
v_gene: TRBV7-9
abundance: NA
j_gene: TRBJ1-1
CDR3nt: TGTGCCAGCAGCTTAGGAGGCAGAAACACTGAAGCTTTCTTT
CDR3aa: CASSLGGRNTEAFF

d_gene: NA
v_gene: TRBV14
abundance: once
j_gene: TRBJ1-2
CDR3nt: TGTGCCAGCAGCCAAGGCCAAATACGGGGCTACACCTTC
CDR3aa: CASSQGQIRGYTF

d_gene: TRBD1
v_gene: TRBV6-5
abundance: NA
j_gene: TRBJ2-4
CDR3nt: TGTGCCACCGTAGACAGGGACAAAAACATTCAGTACTTC
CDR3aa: CATVDRDKNIQYF

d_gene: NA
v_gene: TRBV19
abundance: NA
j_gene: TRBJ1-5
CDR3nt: TGTGCCAGTAGTACGGTCGAGAATCAGCCCCAGCATTTT
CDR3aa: CASSTVENQPQHF

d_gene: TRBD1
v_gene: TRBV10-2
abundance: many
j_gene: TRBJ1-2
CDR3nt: TGCGCCAGCAGTGATGGACAGGTCTATGGCTACACCTTC
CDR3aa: CASSDGQVYGYTF

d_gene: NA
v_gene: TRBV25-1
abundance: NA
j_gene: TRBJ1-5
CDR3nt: TGTGCCAGCAGTGAATCGGGATGGGGTCAGCCCCAGCATTTT
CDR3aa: CASSESGWGQPQHF

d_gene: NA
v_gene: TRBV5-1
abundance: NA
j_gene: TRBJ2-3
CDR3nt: TGCGCCAGCAGCCGGAAGGGGGGCACAGATACGCAGTATTTT
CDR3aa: CASSRKGGTDTQYF

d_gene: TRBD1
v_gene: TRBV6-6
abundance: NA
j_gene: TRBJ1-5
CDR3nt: TGTGCCAGTACAGGGGGGGACGCCAATCAGCCCCAGCATTTT
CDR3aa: CASTGGDANQPQHF

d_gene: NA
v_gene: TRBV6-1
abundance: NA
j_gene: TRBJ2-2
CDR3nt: TGTGCCAGCAGTGAAGGCCCCGGGAGCGCCGGCGGGGGGGAGCTGTTTTTT
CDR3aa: CASSEGPGSAGGGELFF

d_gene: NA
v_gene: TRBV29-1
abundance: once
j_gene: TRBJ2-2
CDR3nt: TGCAGCGCCGAGGGAAACACCGGGGAGCTGTTTTTT
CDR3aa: CSAEGNTGELFF

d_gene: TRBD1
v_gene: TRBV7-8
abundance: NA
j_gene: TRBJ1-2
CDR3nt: TGTGCCAGCAGCTTAGGCACAGGGGGAGGTATCTATGGCTACACCTTC
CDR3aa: CASSLGTGGGIYGYTF

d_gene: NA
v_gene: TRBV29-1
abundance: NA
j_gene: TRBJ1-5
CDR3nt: TGCAGCGTTAGAGGTAATAGCAATCAGCCCCAGCATTTT
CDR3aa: CSVRGNSNQPQHF

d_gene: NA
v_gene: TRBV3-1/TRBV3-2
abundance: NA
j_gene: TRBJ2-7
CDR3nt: TGTGCCAGCAGCCAAGAGGCTTACGAGCAGTACTTC
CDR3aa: CASSQEAYEQYF

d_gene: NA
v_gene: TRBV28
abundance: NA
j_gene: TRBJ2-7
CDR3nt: TGTGCCAGCAGTTTATTAACCAGGATTCCCCCCTACGAGCAGTACTTC
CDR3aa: CASSLLTRIPPYEQYF

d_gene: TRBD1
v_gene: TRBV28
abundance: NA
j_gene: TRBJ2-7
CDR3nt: TGTGCCAGCAGTCAGACAGGGGAGGAATCCTACGAGCAGTACTTC
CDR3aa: CASSQTGEESYEQYF